One T cell receptor (beta chain) is described in this entry. This sample was taken from a study of long-term antiretroviral therapy in people with HIV. The CDR3 extends over 17 amino acids. The authors ran the immunoSEQ assay, v3.0, at survey level. The table came from immunoSEQ multiplex PCR; TCRdb's copy has only in-frame clones and leaves some out. Among some 16,000 clones, around nine tenths were seen once, and the ten largest hold more than 10%. The clonotype originates from a man between 45 and 60 years old with HIV. Sequences were derived from unsorted PBMCs, sampled 0.7 years before starting antiretroviral therapy. The rearrangement joins TRBV21-1 to TRBJ2-3; the table gives TRBD1 as D, unverified against the DNA. TRBV21-1 is a known pseudogene. The CDR3 DNA sequence: TGTGCCAGCAGCCCAACTCCGGGACAGGGTAACACAGATACGCAGTATTTT. Translated, it gives CASSPTPGQGNTDTQYF.